Listed here are 22 T cell receptor beta chains from one sample, sequenced in a study of blood T cell repertoires in COVID-19. Clones were sequenced by immunoSEQ multiplex PCR, and TCRdb holds only the in-frame ones, with some missing. The table has some 230,000 clones, 80% to 90% seen once. The sequencing input was peripheral blood. These receptors were obtained from a man between 50 and 59 years old who had recovered from COVID-19.

The chain recombines TRBV29-1 with TRBJ2-3; D gene ambiguous. The CDR3 totals 14 residues. Germline V gene sequence: CDR1 SQVTM, CDR2 ANQGSEA. V shed 3 bases and J shed 2 bases, with 12 bases lying between them. The DNA of the CDR3 is TGCAGCGTTGACATGGGCAGTTACACAGATACGCAGTATTTT. Translation gives CSVDMGSYTDTQYF.

V and J are TRBV18 and TRBJ2-7; 7 bases match TRBD1. This CDR3 spans 16 amino acids. The germline gives CDR1 KGHSH, CDR2 LQKENI. Trimming took 2 bases from V and 6 from J; bases not matched to a gene: 13. The CDR3 protein is CASSPRGRAPSVEQYF. The CDR3 coding sequence is TGTGCCAGCTCACCAAGGGGGCGGGCCCCCTCGGTCGAGCAGTACTTC.

This chain uses TRBV18 with TRBJ2-7; maybe TRBD1 (5 bases). V lost 2 bases, J lost 0 bases, and 5 bases lay in between. Germline V lookup: CDR1 KGHSH, CDR2 LQKENI. CDR3 length: 13 residues. CDR3 sequence: CASSPGASYEQYF. The CDR3 DNA is TGTGCCAGCTCACCAGGGGCCTCCTACGAGCAGTACTTC.

The J gene is TRBJ2-5, the V gene TRBV30, with D hard to call. The V end lost 0 bases, the J end lost 7 bases, and 12 bases lay between the germline ends. CDR3 length equals 13 residues. Germline V gives CDR1 GTSNPN, CDR2 SVGIG (reference sequence). The CDR3 here is CAWSVDFAGTQYF. Here the CDR3 DNA reads TGTGCCTGGAGTGTAGATTTCGCAGGGACCCAGTACTTC.

This chain connects TRBV10-3 to TRBJ1-1; D possibly corresponds to TRBD1 (6 bases). V dropped 3 bases and J dropped 4 bases, with 12 bases sitting between them. Germline V gene lookup returns CDR1 ENHRY and CDR2 SYGVKD. The CDR3 consists of 14 residues. The CDR3 DNA follows: TGTGCCATCAGTGACGGGGGGCCGGGCACTGAAGCTTTCTTT. Residues: CAISDGGPGTEAFF.

The chain has TRBV4-1 and TRBJ2-7; 8 positions match TRBD2. Germline CDR1 is MGHRA and CDR2 is YSYEKL. This CDR3 contains 17 residues. V was clipped by 0 bases and J by 2 bases; unmatched bases: 9. The CDR3 coding sequence is TGCGCCAGCAGCCAAGATAGAACGGGAGGGCCAACCTACGAGCAGTACTTC. Translation gives CASSQDRTGGPTYEQYF.

This sequence joins TRBV5-1 and TRBJ1-2; no clear D. The V end lost 0 bases, the J end lost 3 bases, and 15 bases lay between the germline ends. In germline, CDR1 is SGHRS, CDR2 YFSETQ. The CDR3 runs to 16 residues. CDR3 nucleotides: TGCGCCAGCAGCTTGGGCGGGTGGGAAACCCACTATGGCTACACCTTC. Its protein is CASSLGGWETHYGYTF.

The rearrangement uses TRBV4-1 and TRBJ2-7, with D perhaps matching TRBD2 (5 bases). The germline V gene encodes CDR1 MGHRA and CDR2 YSYEKL. The CDR3 consists of 16 residues. Deletions cut 0 bases from V and 1 base from J, with 13 bases between. The CDR3 here is CASSQEKGAGSYEQYF. As DNA, the CDR3 is TGCGCCAGCAGCCAAGAAAAGGGAGCCGGTTCCTACGAGCAGTACTTC.

This chain connects TRBV7-9 to TRBJ2-1; D unclear. CDR1 is SEHNR, CDR2 FQNEAQ, per germline (reference sequence). Trimming removed 5 bases from V and 4 bases from J, with 21 bases in between. This CDR3 region has 17 residues. CDR3 sequence: CASSPIGETPYYNEQFF. CDR3 nucleotide sequence: TGTGCCAGCAGCCCCATCGGAGAAACCCCTTATTACAATGAGCAGTTCTTC.

The chain combines TRBV6-5 with TRBJ1-4; no reliable D call. CDR1 and CDR2 (germline): MNHEY, SVGAGI. The length of the CDR3 is 16 residues. V lost 0 bases to trimming and J lost 7 bases, with 15 bases between them. CDR3 sequence (DNA): TGTGCCAGCAGTTACTCGTGGCGGGAAAGAGGTGAAAAACTGTTTTTT. It codes for CASSYSWRERGEKLFF.

The chain couples TRBV6-5 to TRBJ1-5; D remains ambiguous. V lost 4 bases and J lost 0, with 10 bases in between. This CDR3 has 15 amino acids. Germline V gene sequence: CDR1 MNHEY, CDR2 SVGAGI. CDR3 nucleotides: TGTGCCAGCAGTTCCCGGGAACCTAGCAATCAGCCCCAGCATTTT. Its translation: CASSSREPSNQPQHF.

This chain connects TRBV5-6 to TRBJ2-1; D is perhaps TRBD1 (6 bases). Trimming took 1 base from V and 5 from J, leaving 16 bases between them. This CDR3 is built from 16 residues. CDR1 is SGHDT, CDR2 YYEEEE, per germline. The CDR3 DNA reads TGTGCCAGCAGCTTGAAGAGGGGGATGGTCGACAATGAGCAGTTCTTC. Amino acid sequence: CASSLKRGMVDNEQFF.

This clone was counted once. The J gene is TRBJ2-1, the V gene TRBV28; 11 bases fit TRBD1. Trimming cost V 7 bases and J 8 bases; bases outside gene matches: 16. The CDR3 runs 17 residues. Germline values: CDR1 MDHEN, CDR2 SYDVKM. CDR3 loop: CASMGTGGKVGLYEQFF. CDR3 DNA: TGTGCCAGCATGGGGACAGGGGGGAAGGTGGGACTTTATGAGCAGTTCTTC.

The chain uses TRBV5-6 and TRBJ2-2; TRBD1 matches at 9 bases. The J segment lost 6 bases and the V segment lost 4 bases, leaving 7 bases of the junction unmatched. The CDR3 is 15 residues long. CDR1 and CDR2 (germline): SGHDT, YYEEEE. The CDR3 region is CASSIVDRGSGELFF. DNA for the CDR3: TGTGCCAGCAGCATAGTCGACAGGGGGTCCGGGGAGCTGTTTTTT. Together with reference TRBV5-6 and TRBJ2-2, the CDR3 gives the full variable domain: DAGVTQSPTHLIKTRGQQVTLRCSPKSGHDTVSWYQQALGQGPQFIFQYYEEEERQRGNFPDRFSGHQFPNYSSELNVNALLLGDSALYLCASSIVDRGSGELFFGEGSRLTVL.

In DNA, the CDR3 is TGTGCCAGCAGGATCGGGACAGGGATTGGACAGCCCCAGCATTTT. This translates into CASRIGTGIGQPQHF. V gene TRBV28 combines with J gene TRBJ1-5; 9 bases match TRBD1. V dropped 6 bases and J dropped 7; count of bases not matched to a gene: 10. Germline CDR1 MDHEN, CDR2 SYDVKM. The length of the CDR3 is 15 residues.

The chain has TRBV9 and TRBJ2-1, with D perhaps TRBD1 (5 bases). The ends were cut back, 4 bases at V and 4 bases at J, with 18 bases in the middle. This CDR3 comprises 16 residues. Germline-derived CDR1 and CDR2 are SGDLS and YYNGEE. The CDR3 nucleotides are TGTGCCAGCAGCACGACAGCCGAGAGTACTTACAATGAGCAGTTCTTC. Translating gives CASSTTAESTYNEQFF.

The chain couples TRBV28 to TRBJ1-1; 9 bases match TRBD1. CDR3 length: 15 residues. In germline, CDR1 is MDHEN, CDR2 SYDVKM. V shed 7 bases and J 0 bases; nucleotides not matched to a gene: 6. Written as DNA, the CDR3 is TGTGCCAGCACCCTTGGGACAGGGCTGAACACTGAAGCTTTCTTT. It specifies CASTLGTGLNTEAFF.

This chain joins TRBV6-5 and TRBJ2-1, with 9 bases lining up with TRBD1. With V trimmed by 6 bases and J by 7 bases, 7 bases remained unmatched. Germline V gene data show CDR1 as MNHEY and CDR2 as SVGAGI. CDR3 length: 14 residues. The CDR3 loop is CASSEDRGWNEQFF. Written as DNA, the CDR3 is TGTGCCAGCAGCGAGGACAGGGGATGGAATGAGCAGTTCTTC.

The chain links TRBV15 to TRBJ2-1; 7 nucleotides line up with TRBD2. V lost 3 bases, J lost 7 bases, and 9 bases stayed unmatched. Germline lookup yields CDR1 LNHNV and CDR2 YYDKDF (reference sequence). The CDR3 covers 15 residues. CDR3 region: CATSRVSGGRNEQFF. In nucleotides, the CDR3 is TGTGCCACCAGCAGGGTCTCCGGCGGGAGAAATGAGCAGTTCTTC.

The chain uses TRBV19 and TRBJ1-1, with TRBD1 matching 9 bases. With 5 bases clipped from V and 7 bases from J, the junction kept 8 bases outside the gene matches. The CDR3 sequence is 14 residues long. Germline values: CDR1 LNHDA, CDR2 SQIVND (reference sequence). CDR3: CASSATGGTGEAFF. CDR3 sequence (DNA): TGTGCCAGTAGTGCAACAGGGGGCACGGGTGAAGCTTTCTTT.

The chain uses TRBV29-1 and TRBJ1-1, with D possibly matching TRBD1 (5 bases). The CDR3 sequence is 15 residues long. Per the germline V gene, CDR1 is SQVTM and CDR2 is ANQGSEA. V lost 1 base and J 0 bases, leaving 12 bases between the germline ends. CDR3 sequence reads: CSVEVGGRMNTEAFF. CDR3 in DNA: TGCAGCGTTGAAGTGGGGGGAAGGATGAACACTGAAGCTTTCTTT.

The chain uses TRBV13 and TRBJ1-4, with D possibly matching TRBD1 (6 bases). The CDR3 spans 15 residues. V shed 3 bases and J shed 4 bases, with 12 bases lying between them. The germline gives CDR1 PRHDT, CDR2 FYEKMQ (reference sequence). CDR3 bases: TGTGCCAGCAGCTTTAAGGGGGTTAATAATGAAAAACTGTTTTTT. Residues: CASSFKGVNNEKLFF.